This T cell receptor (beta chain) originates from a study of cytomegalovirus exposure and HLA in healthy donors. Study-level results: A later analysis found common viral pathogens apparently linked to several of the most significant clusters. In a later analysis, HLA-associated beta chains showed higher expansion and lower generation probabilities than comparable chains. Productive status was seen about 90% or about 30% of the time for most TCR beta V segments in an earlier analysis.

The PCR was carried out with 60 Vbeta primers and 13 Jbeta primers. Measured with immunoSEQ multiplex PCR; TCRdb has only the in-frame clones, and not every one. Among some 210,000 clones, about 85% were seen once, and the ten largest hold 10% to 13%. With respect to this clone: What it binds is not known. The sample carries other DNA sequences with the same CDR3.

The CDR3 runs 14 residues. The V gene's germline CDR1 is LGHNA and CDR2 YNFKEQ. V was clipped by 6 bases and J by 4 bases; unmatched bases: 9. The rearrangement uses TRBV4-2 and TRBJ2-7; TRBD2 matches at 7 bases. The TCR sequence derives from a woman in her fifties or sixties in good health and CMV-seropositive. The sample was PBMCs. Here the CDR3 DNA reads TGTGCCAGCAGTTACGGTGGGGGGGGATACGAGCAGTACTTC. Protein sequence: CASSYGGGGYEQYF.